The 4 T cell receptor beta chains in this list originate from one sample, sequenced in a study of T cell repertoires in cytomegalovirus infection (dated by TCRdb to between 2018 and 2020). The treatment or condition label, read with the paper, signifies: in vitro stimulation with specific CMV peptide epitopes to enrich CMV-specific T cells. These reads were obtained on an Illumina HiSeq 1500. The public reads were reanalyzed by TCRdb: fastp trimming at Q25, MiXCR alignment, in-frame beta chains only. Under each unique CDR3 protein, matching rows form one entry showing the most common genes and DNA. The sample table shows around 430,000 distinct CDR3 sequences, and roughly 43% are seen once. The top ten hold about 41% of the sample. For these receptors, no antigen is known. Here the sequenced sample was cultured PBMCs, taken from culture after CMV antigen stimulation. Receptors originate from a human donor in good health (CMV status not recorded). Some clones in this sample may be carry-over from other donors' samples.

The table lists this clonotype with a few counts. The rearrangement uses TRBV19 and TRBJ2-1; 9 bases map to TRBD1. After removal of 4 bases from V and 3 bases from J, the junction contained 4 bases not matched to a gene. Germline V gives CDR1 LNHDA, CDR2 SQIVND (reference sequence). The CDR3 has 15 amino acids. CDR3 protein: CASSTGDRVYNEQFF. DNA for the CDR3: TGTGCCAGTAGTACCGGGGACAGGGTCTACAATGAGCAGTTCTTC.

In its sample, this clonotype was seen a few times. This sequence joins TRBV7-2 and TRBJ1-2; D unresolved. Trimming took 0 bases from V and 8 from J, leaving 13 bases between them. The CDR3 is 14 amino acids. Germline V gene data show CDR1 as SGHTA and CDR2 as FQGNSA. The CDR3 loop is CASSLATATWGYTF. For the CDR3, the DNA is TGTGCCAGCAGCTTAGCCACAGCCACCTGGGGCTACACCTTC. The whole variable domain, remainder taken from reference TRBV7-2 and TRBJ1-2, is GAGVSQSPSNKVTEKGKDVELRCDPISGHTALYWYRQSLGQGLEFLIYFQGNSAPDKSGLPSDRFSAERTGGSVSTLTIQRTQQEDSAVYLCASSLATATWGYTFGSGTRLTVV.

The chain combines TRBV12-3 or TRBV12-4 with TRBJ2-5; 9 bases line up with TRBD2. This CDR3 is built from 15 residues. The ends lost 6 bases at V and 7 bases at J; junction bases unmatched: 12. The CDR3 loop is CASSPGAGGGPTQYF. The CDR3 DNA reads as TGTGCCAGCAGCCCCGGTGCGGGAGGGGGACCGACCCAGTACTTC.

This clonotype was seen more than once but under ten times. This chain links TRBV12-3 or TRBV12-4 with TRBJ2-7, with 7 bases aligning to TRBD1. The CDR3 extends over 12 amino acids. V was clipped by 5 bases and J by 6 bases; unmatched bases: 4. The chain's CDR3 is CASSPTGTEQYF. The CDR3 nucleotides read TGTGCCAGCAGTCCGACAGGGACCGAGCAGTACTTC.